This TCR beta chain was found in a study of PD-1 blockade in classical Hodgkin lymphoma. Study observations and caveats: Baseline diversity in complete responders resembled that of newly diagnosed patients. No one has yet defined what causes the repertoire differences, which may be disease activity or prior therapy.

Trimming removed 5 bases from V and 8 bases from J; junction bases left unmatched: 8. The CDR3 has 13 amino acids. In germline, CDR1 is MNHEY, CDR2 SVGAGI. The repertoire was sequenced with immunoSEQ multiplex PCR; TCRdb's copy has only in-frame clones and lacks some. The profile shows 20,000 or so clones, roughly 77% of them singletons. Notes on this clone: Its antigen is unidentified.

Relapse was seen in all patients after autologous stem cell transplantation, and brentuximab vedotin exposure was variable. Specimen: peripheral blood mononuclear cells (PBMCs), collected before the second cycle of nivolumab. The chain links TRBV6-5 to TRBJ1-2, with 7 bases that match TRBD1. The source of this sequence is a human donor with classical Hodgkin lymphoma. The CDR3 nucleotides read TGTGCCAGCAGTCCCGAGGGGGCACGGGGCTACACCTTC. Residues: CASSPEGARGYTF.